Below, one T cell receptor beta chain is given with its context. The authors' processing: Quantification of nucleated cells was approximated via reference gene primer amplification. Assay used: immunoSEQ multiplex PCR; TCRdb lists only in-frame clones, some missing. V and J calls and clone size are as listed in that table; D and trimming were resolved from the DNA. The sample yields about 200,000 clones, nearly 90% seen once. These data originate in a study of blood T cell repertoires in COVID-19. As for the study in general: Sources were T cells, B-cell-depleted T cells, or PBMCs; the material itself was cDNA or gDNA.

Seattle researchers signed up patients amid active infection and tracked them longitudinally. The TCR comes from a man between 45 and 60 years old with COVID-19, enrolled during active disease. The sequencing sample was made of peripheral blood.

The CDR3 sequence is CASSSGQGAVEQYF. The CDR3 region has the DNA TGTGCCAGCAGCTCCGGACAGGGGGCTGTGGAGCAGTACTTC. The chain is built from TRBV7-9 and TRBJ2-7; 11 bases map to TRBD1. Germline assignment: CDR1 SEHNR and CDR2 FQNEAQ (reference sequence). CDR3 length: 14 residues. Losses at the gene ends were 4 bases for V and 7 bases for J; bases not matched to a gene: 6. Based on the CDR3 plus reference TRBV7-9 and TRBJ2-7, the full variable domain is DTGVSQNPRHKITKRGQNVTFRCDPISEHNRLYWYRQTLGQGPEFLTYFQNEAQLEKSRLLSDRFSAERPKGSFSTLEIQRTEQGDSAMYLCASSSGQGAVEQYFGPGTRLTVT.